These 17 T cell receptor beta chains originate from one sample sequenced in a study of T cell repertoires in cytomegalovirus infection. These receptors have no identified antigens. TCRdb passed the reads through MiXCR, listing each CDR3 protein once. The sample has about 310,000 distinct CDR3 sequences; 20% to 25% are singletons. The sample in question was cultured PBMCs, obtained from culture after CMV antigen stimulation. Receptors were obtained from a human donor in good health (CMV status not recorded). Some clones in this sample may be carry-over from other donors' samples.

This clonotype has a handful of counts. This chain joins TRBV5-5 and TRBJ1-5; D remains unclear. The CDR3 spans 16 residues. The V end was cut by 0 bases, the J end by 3 bases, with 13 bases between. Germline CDR1 SGHKS, CDR2 YYEKEE (reference sequence). In DNA form, the CDR3 reads TGTGCCAGCAGCTTGGACGGGGTCCTGGACAATCAGCCCCAGCATTTT. Protein product: CASSLDGVLDNQPQHF.

The rearrangement links TRBV27 to TRBJ2-3; maybe TRBD1 (5 bases). The length of the CDR3 is 16 residues. Germline-derived CDR1 and CDR2 are MNHEY and SMNVEV (reference sequence). The V end was cut by 5 bases, the J end by 1 base, with 16 bases between. The CDR3 nucleotides read TGTGCCAGCAGTAGGAAGTGGGGCGGTCGCACAGATACGCAGTATTTT. This codes for CASSRKWGGRTDTQYF.

This clonotype was detected only once. This chain links TRBV20-1 with TRBJ2-1; 9 bases match TRBD2. Germline CDR1 and CDR2: DFQATT and SNEGSKA (reference sequence). With 0 bases clipped from V and 4 bases from J, the junction kept 7 bases outside the gene matches. The CDR3 has 16 residues. CDR3 sequence: CSARDQGLALYNEQFF. The CDR3 nucleotides read TGCAGTGCTAGAGATCAGGGACTAGCCCTATACAATGAGCAGTTCTTC.

The chain employs TRBV6-2 or TRBV6-3 and TRBJ2-1; 8 nucleotides agree with TRBD2. The germline gives CDR1 MNHEY, CDR2 SVGEGT. This CDR3 comprises 15 residues. V lost 7 bases to trimming and J lost 6 bases; unmatched junction nucleotides: 11. As DNA, the CDR3 is TGTGCCAGCACCGAAAGGGCCGGGGGGGGCAATGAGCAGTTCTTC. Its translation: CASTERAGGGNEQFF.

This clonotype was detected many times. The chain links TRBV7-2 to TRBJ2-3; 8 nucleotides match TRBD2. The CDR3 is 17 amino acids. Germline-derived CDR1 and CDR2 are SGHTA and FQGNSA. Trimming removed 6 bases from V and 2 bases from J; junction bases left unmatched: 13. The DNA of the CDR3 is TGTGCCAGCAGACGATCCAGTAGCGGGGCACTCACAGATACGCAGTATTTT. Encoded protein: CASRRSSSGALTDTQYF.

The rearrangement uses TRBV4-1 and TRBJ2-3; D ambiguous. V lost 3 bases, J lost 5 bases, and 6 bases lay in between. This CDR3 is 12 amino acids long. The germline V gene encodes CDR1 MGHRA and CDR2 YSYEKL. CDR3 sequence (DNA): TGCGCCAGCAGCCATTCTCGAGATACGCAGTATTTT. This gives the protein CASSHSRDTQYF.

This clonotype was counted at least ten times. This sequence joins TRBV7-9 and TRBJ1-2; D not resolved. Germline V gives CDR1 SEHNR, CDR2 FQNEAQ (reference sequence). V was clipped by 6 bases and J by 5 bases, with 13 bases between them. This CDR3 comprises 13 residues. The CDR3 protein is CASRRLPWYGYTF. The CDR3 region has the DNA TGTGCCAGCAGACGACTACCATGGTATGGCTACACCTTC.

V usage is TRBV7-9 and J usage is TRBJ1-2, with D possibly matching TRBD1 (5 bases). This CDR3 region has 13 residues. The V and J ends lost 8 bases and 6 bases respectively, with 16 bases between them. CDR1 and CDR2 (germline): SEHNR, FQNEAQ (reference sequence). CDR3 sequence (DNA): TGTGCCAGCCCCATATCGCAGGGAAATGGCTACACCTTC. It specifies CASPISQGNGYTF.

This clonotype occurred many times. The chain employs TRBV6-2 or TRBV6-3 and TRBJ2-7; 10 bases fit TRBD2. This CDR3 is built from 15 residues. With V trimmed by 5 bases and J by 4 bases, 8 bases remained unmatched. Germline V lookup: CDR1 MNHEY, CDR2 SVGEGT. The CDR3 coding sequence is TGTGCCAGCAGTATTACGACTAGCGGGTCATACGAGCAGTACTTC. The encoded protein is CASSITTSGSYEQYF.

V usage is TRBV18 and J usage is TRBJ2-2, with D hard to call. Germline loops: CDR1 KGHSH, CDR2 LQKENI. V lost 2 bases and J 6 bases, leaving 7 bases between the germline ends. CDR3 length: 13 residues. The CDR3 loop is CASSPVEAGELFF. In DNA form, the CDR3 reads TGTGCCAGCTCACCAGTTGAGGCCGGGGAGCTGTTTTTT.

The table lists this clonotype with many counts. The rearrangement uses TRBV7-6 and TRBJ2-6; D possibly corresponds to TRBD2 (6 bases). Germline-derived CDR1 and CDR2 are SGHVS and FNYEAQ. The length of the CDR3 is 17 residues. V lost 1 base, J lost 0 bases, and 10 bases lay in between. This chain's CDR3 is CASSLGTTSSGANVLTF. In nucleotides, the CDR3 is TGTGCCAGCAGCTTAGGGACTACCAGCTCTGGGGCCAACGTCCTGACTTTC.

The table lists this clonotype with a few counts. Its ends do not fully match the called genes, so a read error is possible. This chain links TRBV11-2 with TRBJ1-1; 7 bases line up with TRBD1. The CDR3 length is 15 residues. From germline, CDR1 is SGHAT and CDR2 FQNNGV. CDR3: CASSLDRAQNTEAFF. The CDR3 nucleotides are TGTGCCAGCAGCCTAGACAGGGCTCAGAACACTGAAGCTTTCTTT. The full variable domain, with the rest looked up from reference TRBV11-2 and TRBJ1-1, is EAGVAQSPRYKIIEKRQSVAFWCNPISGHATLYWYQQILGQGPKLLIQFQNNGVVDDSQLPKDRFSAERLKGVDSTLKIQPAKLEDSAVYLCASSLDRAQNTEAFFGQGTRLTVV.

This clonotype was counted between two and nine times. The genes are TRBV28 and TRBJ2-5; 7 nucleotides align to TRBD2. CDR3 length equals 15 residues. In germline, CDR1 is MDHEN, CDR2 SYDVKM. Trimming removed 2 bases from V and 3 bases from J; junction bases left unmatched: 6. The CDR3 is CASSLPRAGEETQYF. The CDR3, as DNA: TGTGCCAGCAGTTTACCTCGGGCGGGAGAAGAGACCCAGTACTTC.

V gene TRBV19 combines with J gene TRBJ2-3; 8 bases match TRBD1. V lost 6 bases, J lost 3 bases, and 5 bases stayed unmatched. The CDR3 runs to 14 residues. Germline loops: CDR1 LNHDA, CDR2 SQIVND (reference sequence). The CDR3 DNA is TGTGCCAGTAGGAGGACAGGGTCGACAGATACGCAGTATTTT. Its translation is CASRRTGSTDTQYF.

This clonotype came up once. This chain uses TRBV6-6 with TRBJ2-1, with 11 bases fitting TRBD2. This CDR3 has 16 residues. The ends lost 5 bases at V and 5 bases at J; junction bases unmatched: 8. Germline CDR1 is MNHNY and CDR2 is SVGAGI (reference sequence). For the CDR3, the DNA is TGTGCCAGCAGTCTCGGGGTAGCGGGAGGGGACAATGAGCAGTTCTTC. Translation gives CASSLGVAGGDNEQFF.

This clonotype was observed many times. Here the CDR3 reads CASSLDRGNTGELFF. In DNA form, the CDR3 reads TGTGCCAGCAGCTTAGACCGGGGGAACACCGGGGAGCTGTTTTTT. V is TRBV7-2 and J is TRBJ2-2; possible D gene TRBD2, 5 bases. CDR3 length: 15 residues. The germline V and J ends were trimmed by 1 base and 1 base, with 7 bases remaining between them. Germline loops: CDR1 SGHTA, CDR2 FQGNSA. The full variable domain, its missing parts supplied by reference TRBV7-2 and TRBJ2-2, is GAGVSQSPSNKVTEKGKDVELRCDPISGHTALYWYRQSLGQGLEFLIYFQGNSAPDKSGLPSDRFSAERTGGSVSTLTIQRTQQEDSAVYLCASSLDRGNTGELFFGEGSRLTVL.

This clonotype has more than one count but fewer than ten. The V call is TRBV5-6, the J call TRBJ1-1, with D perhaps TRBD1 (5 bases). Trimming left V 0 bases short and J 7 bases short, with 13 bases between. Germline lookup yields CDR1 SGHDT and CDR2 YYEEEE. This CDR3 is built from 14 residues. The CDR3 nucleotides are TGTGCCAGCAGCTTGGTCGGGGCAGGGAATGAAGCTTTCTTT. Its protein product is CASSLVGAGNEAFF.